These T cell receptor beta chains were read from a single sample in a study of cytomegalovirus exposure and HLA in healthy donors. Profiling relied on immunoSEQ multiplex PCR, and the TCRdb table lists in-frame clones only, not all of them. The table has 95,000 to 100,000 clones, over 70% seen once. Sequenced: PBMCs. These receptors all stem from a man aged 50 to 60 in good health and CMV-seronegative. Both conserved end residues are part of each CDR3. The order of the fields is CDR3 length, clone size, D gene, V gene, J gene, CDR3 protein, CDR3 DNA. D genes are given only for firm matches. The size field is filled for only some rows; it gives once, few, many or a size class.

length: 13; size: once; D: TRBD1; V: TRBV2; J: TRBJ2-6; CDR3: CASRWDSGWILTF; DNA: TGTGCCAGCAGGTGGGACAGCGGCTGGATATTGACTTTC
length: 14; size: -; D: -; V: TRBV5-1; J: TRBJ2-5; CDR3: CASSLAQIQETQYF; DNA: TGCGCCAGCAGCTTGGCCCAGATCCAAGAGACCCAGTACTTC
length: 15; size: once; D: TRBD1; V: TRBV7-9; J: TRBJ2-5; CDR3: CASSLDRVPRETQYF; DNA: TGTGCCAGCAGCTTGGACAGGGTCCCGCGGGAGACCCAGTACTTC
length: 14; size: -; D: -; V: TRBV7-9; J: TRBJ1-4; CDR3: CASTSEGLREKLFF; DNA: TGTGCCAGCACCTCAGAGGGCCTACGAGAAAAACTGTTTTTT
length: 16; size: -; D: -; V: TRBV18; J: TRBJ2-1; CDR3: CASSPPQGTLYNEQFF; DNA: TGTGCCAGCTCACCACCACAGGGGACTCTCTACAATGAGCAGTTCTTC
length: 15; size: -; D: -; V: TRBV6-1; J: TRBJ1-2; CDR3: CASSEKWTATYGYTF; DNA: TGTGCCAGCAGTGAAAAATGGACAGCCACCTATGGCTACACCTTC
length: 15; size: -; D: TRBD2; V: TRBV7-7; J: TRBJ2-7; CDR3: CASSPGLAGSYEQYF; DNA: TGTGCTAGCAGCCCAGGACTAGCGGGGAGCTACGAGCAGTACTTC
length: 14; size: -; D: -; V: TRBV4-1; J: TRBJ2-7; CDR3: CASSPIEGGYEQYF; DNA: TGCGCCAGCAGCCCCATAGAAGGGGGCTACGAGCAGTACTTC
length: 12; size: -; D: -; V: TRBV10-2; J: TRBJ2-7; CDR3: CASTSGPYEQYF; DNA: TGCGCCAGCACATCAGGGCCCTACGAGCAGTACTTC
length: 14; size: -; D: TRBD2; V: TRBV7-9; J: TRBJ2-5; CDR3: CASSRGLAEETQYF; DNA: TGTGCCAGCAGCCGCGGACTAGCCGAGGAGACCCAGTACTTC
length: 14; size: few; D: TRBD1; V: TRBV7-9; J: TRBJ1-2; CDR3: CSSSSNQQGQGYTF; DNA: TGTTCCAGCAGCTCCAACCAACAGGGGCAGGGCTACACCTTC
length: 14; size: -; D: TRBD2; V: TRBV6-6; J: TRBJ2-7; CDR3: CASIKAGSSYEQYF; DNA: TGTGCCAGCATCAAAGCGGGATCCTCCTACGAGCAGTACTTC
length: 17; size: -; D: TRBD2; V: TRBV5-1; J: TRBJ2-5; CDR3: CASSFPQGAGVGKTQYF; DNA: TGCGCCAGCAGCTTCCCTCAAGGGGCGGGAGTGGGAAAGACCCAGTACTTC
length: 14; size: -; D: TRBD1; V: TRBV6-5; J: TRBJ1-4; CDR3: CASRRRQGWEKLFF; DNA: TGTGCCAGCAGACGTAGACAGGGTTGGGAAAAACTGTTTTTT
length: 13; size: -; D: TRBD1; V: TRBV6-6; J: TRBJ2-5; CDR3: CASTRDSQETQYF; DNA: TGTGCCAGCACCCGGGACAGCCAAGAGACCCAGTACTTC
length: 16; size: few; D: TRBD1; V: TRBV5-6; J: TRBJ2-1; CDR3: CASSLGTGAPYNEQFF; DNA: TGTGCCAGCAGCTTGGGGACAGGGGCCCCCTACAATGAGCAGTTCTTC
length: 11; size: -; D: -; V: TRBV29-1; J: TRBJ2-7; CDR3: CSVGQTYEQYF; DNA: TGCAGCGTTGGGCAAACCTACGAGCAGTACTTC
length: 14; size: -; D: TRBD2; V: TRBV7-9; J: TRBJ2-3; CDR3: CASRRGGAVDTQYF; DNA: TGTGCCAGCAGGCGGGGGGGGGCTGTGGATACGCAGTATTTT
length: 16; size: -; D: -; V: TRBV4-1; J: TRBJ1-5; CDR3: CASSPLRVAGYQPQHF; DNA: TGCGCCAGCAGCCCCCTACGGGTGGCAGGGTATCAGCCCCAGCATTTT
length: 17; size: -; D: TRBD2; V: TRBV7-6; J: TRBJ2-1; CDR3: CASSPLFVAGANNEQFF; DNA: TGTGCCAGCAGCCCCTTATTCGTAGCGGGGGCTAACAATGAGCAGTTCTTC
length: 16; size: -; D: -; V: TRBV7-9; J: TRBJ1-2; CDR3: CASSFPGPQNLYGYTF; DNA: TGTGCCAGCAGTTTCCCGGGTCCTCAGAACCTCTATGGCTACACCTTC
length: 15; size: -; D: TRBD1; V: TRBV11-3; J: TRBJ2-1; CDR3: CASSWGGTGYNEQFF; DNA: TGTGCCAGCAGCTGGGGGGGGACAGGGTACAATGAGCAGTTCTTC
length: 15; size: -; D: TRBD2; V: TRBV9; J: TRBJ2-1; CDR3: CASSLSGGSYNEQFF; DNA: TGTGCCAGCAGCCTTAGCGGGGGCTCCTACAATGAGCAGTTCTTC
length: 14; size: once; D: TRBD1; V: TRBV11-2; J: TRBJ2-3; CDR3: CASSLRGQGDTQYF; DNA: TGTGCCAGCAGCTTAAGGGGACAGGGGGATACGCAGTATTTT
length: 12; size: -; D: -; V: TRBV29-1; J: TRBJ1-1; CDR3: CSVSTGNTEAFF; DNA: TGCAGCGTCTCGACAGGGAACACTGAAGCTTTCTTT
length: 14; size: -; D: -; V: TRBV2; J: TRBJ1-5; CDR3: CASNYRDKNQPQHF; DNA: TGTGCCAGCAATTACCGGGACAAGAATCAGCCCCAGCATTTT
length: 11; size: -; D: -; V: TRBV20-1; J: TRBJ1-2; CDR3: CSASVPDGYTF; DNA: TGCAGTGCTAGTGTTCCGGATGGCTACACCTTC
length: 15; size: -; D: -; V: TRBV6-6; J: TRBJ1-2; CDR3: CASSLTGTTNYGYTF; DNA: TGTGCCAGCAGCCTAACAGGGACTACTAACTATGGCTACACCTTC
length: 19; size: -; D: TRBD1; V: TRBV4-2; J: TRBJ1-4; CDR3: CASSQEGRLRTGLGEKLFF; DNA: TGTGCCAGCAGCCAAGAAGGTCGGTTGAGGACAGGGCTAGGTGAAAAACTGTTTTTT
length: 17; size: -; D: TRBD2; V: TRBV4-1; J: TRBJ2-3; CDR3: CASSYLLSSGAVGTQYF; DNA: TGCGCCAGCAGCTACCTGTTAAGTAGCGGGGCTGTCGGGACGCAGTATTTT
length: 17; size: once; D: TRBD2; V: TRBV14; J: TRBJ2-2; CDR3: CASSPNHLTSLTGELFF; DNA: TGTGCCAGCAGCCCCAATCACCTGACTAGCTTGACCGGGGAGCTGTTTTTT
length: 13; size: few; D: -; V: TRBV2; J: TRBJ2-6; CDR3: CVIEAPGANVLTF; DNA: TGTGTCATTGAGGCTCCTGGGGCCAACGTCCTGACTTTC
length: 14; size: -; D: -; V: TRBV19; J: TRBJ2-7; CDR3: CASSIGGLSYEQYF; DNA: TGTGCCAGTAGTATAGGAGGACTTTCCTACGAGCAGTACTTC
length: 12; size: -; D: -; V: TRBV6-5; J: TRBJ2-7; CDR3: CASTGIVGEQYF; DNA: TGTGCCAGCACCGGTATCGTCGGCGAGCAGTACTTC
length: 16; size: -; D: -; V: TRBV10-1; J: TRBJ2-2; CDR3: CASSSHGSGDTGELFF; DNA: TGCGCCAGCAGTTCTCACGGGTCAGGGGACACCGGGGAGCTGTTTTTT
length: 17; size: -; D: TRBD2; V: TRBV18; J: TRBJ2-2; CDR3: CASSPRLSGRSGGELFF; DNA: TGTGCCAGCTCCCCGCGACTAAGCGGGAGATCCGGCGGGGAGCTGTTTTTT
length: 14; size: -; D: TRBD1; V: TRBV2; J: TRBJ1-6; CDR3: CASSQTGVNSPLHF; DNA: TGTGCCAGCAGCCAGACAGGGGTTAATTCACCCCTCCACTTT
length: 14; size: -; D: TRBD2; V: TRBV6-1; J: TRBJ2-3; CDR3: CASKVGGNTDTQYF; DNA: TGTGCCAGCAAGGTGGGAGGGAACACAGATACGCAGTATTTT
length: 15; size: -; D: TRBD2; V: TRBV6-6; J: TRBJ2-7; CDR3: CASSGGTSGLYEQYF; DNA: TGTGCCAGCAGTGGCGGGACTAGCGGTCTCTACGAGCAGTACTTC
length: 14; size: -; D: TRBD2; V: TRBV7-7; J: TRBJ2-5; CDR3: CASTPPAGGETQYF; DNA: TGTGCTAGCACCCCCCCAGCGGGAGGGGAGACCCAGTACTTC
length: 14; size: -; D: -; V: TRBV30; J: TRBJ2-2; CDR3: CAWRPGGSTGELFF; DNA: TGTGCCTGGAGGCCAGGGGGGAGCACCGGGGAGCTGTTTTTT
length: 16; size: -; D: -; V: TRBV7-8; J: TRBJ1-6; CDR3: CASSFRGGGVRSPLHF; DNA: TGTGCCAGCAGCTTCCGGGGTGGGGGGGTAAGGTCACCCCTCCACTTT
length: 15; size: -; D: -; V: TRBV28; J: TRBJ1-1; CDR3: CASSSPRGGATEAFF; DNA: TGTGCCAGCAGTTCTCCTCGCGGGGGGGCCACTGAAGCTTTCTTT
length: 14; size: -; D: -; V: TRBV4-3; J: TRBJ1-2; CDR3: CASSQLREPYGYTF; DNA: TGCGCCAGCAGCCAACTCAGGGAACCCTATGGCTACACCTTC
length: 15; size: -; D: TRBD2; V: TRBV7-9; J: TRBJ2-1; CDR3: CASSLGAGDYNEQFF; DNA: TGTGCCAGCAGCCTAGGGGCGGGGGACTACAATGAGCAGTTCTTC
length: 14; size: -; D: TRBD1; V: TRBV5-6; J: TRBJ2-2; CDR3: CASSPLTGAGELFF; DNA: TGTGCCAGCAGCCCCTTGACAGGGGCCGGGGAGCTGTTTTTT